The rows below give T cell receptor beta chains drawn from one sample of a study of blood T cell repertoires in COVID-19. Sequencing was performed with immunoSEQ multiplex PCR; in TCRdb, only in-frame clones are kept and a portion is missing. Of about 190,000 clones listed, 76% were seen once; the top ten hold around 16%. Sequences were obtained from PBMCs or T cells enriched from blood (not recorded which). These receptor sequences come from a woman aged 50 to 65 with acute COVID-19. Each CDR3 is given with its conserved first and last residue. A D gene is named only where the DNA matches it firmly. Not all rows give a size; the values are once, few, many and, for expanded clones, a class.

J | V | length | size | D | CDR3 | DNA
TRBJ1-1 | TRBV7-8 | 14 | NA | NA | CASSLGGRSTEAFF | TGTGCCAGCAGCTTAGGAGGGCGGAGCACTGAAGCTTTCTTT
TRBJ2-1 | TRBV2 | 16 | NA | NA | CASLLGPGGPYNEQFF | TGTGCCAGCCTTTTGGGGCCCGGGGGGCCGTACAATGAGCAGTTCTTC
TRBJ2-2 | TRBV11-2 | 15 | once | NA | CASSLGHSNTGELFF | TGTGCCAGCAGCTTAGGACACTCGAACACCGGGGAGCTGTTTTTT
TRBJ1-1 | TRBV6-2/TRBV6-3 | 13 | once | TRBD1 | CASSTDRGQEAFF | TGTGCCAGCAGCACGGACAGGGGGCAAGAAGCTTTCTTT
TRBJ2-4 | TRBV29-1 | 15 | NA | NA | CSVEEGSLAKNIQYF | TGCAGCGTTGAAGAGGGGAGCCTAGCCAAAAACATTCAGTACTTC
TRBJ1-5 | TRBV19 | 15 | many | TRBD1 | CASRAGTGGNQPQHF | TGTGCCAGTAGAGCTGGGACAGGGGGCAATCAGCCCCAGCATTTT
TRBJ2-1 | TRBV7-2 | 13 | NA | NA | CASSLDREGRQFF | TGTGCCAGCAGCTTAGACAGGGAGGGACGGCAGTTCTTC
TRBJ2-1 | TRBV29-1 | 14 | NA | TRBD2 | CSSLLAGRANEQFF | TGCAGCTCGTTACTAGCGGGGAGGGCCAATGAGCAGTTCTTC
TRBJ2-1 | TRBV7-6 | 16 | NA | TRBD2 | CASSHNLGTSLAEQFF | TGTGCCAGCAGCCACAACCTGGGGACTAGTTTAGCTGAGCAGTTCTTC
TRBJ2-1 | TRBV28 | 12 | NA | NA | CASTRRYNEQFF | TGTGCCAGCACCAGGAGGTACAATGAGCAGTTCTTC
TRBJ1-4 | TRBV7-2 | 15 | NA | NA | CASSLSGVRNEKLFF | TGTGCCAGCAGCCTGTCAGGGGTGAGGAATGAAAAACTGTTTTTT
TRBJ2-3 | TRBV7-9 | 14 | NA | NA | CASGDSAGTDTQYF | TGTGCCAGCGGTGACTCGGCGGGCACAGATACGCAGTATTTT
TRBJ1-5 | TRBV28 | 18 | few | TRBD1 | CASSLSTGIGSLDQPQHF | TGTGCCAGCAGTTTGTCGACAGGGATAGGTTCCCTGGATCAGCCCCAGCATTTT
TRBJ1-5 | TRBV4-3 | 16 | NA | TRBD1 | CASSQERTGSNQPQHF | TGCGCCAGCAGCCAAGAGCGGACAGGGAGCAATCAGCCCCAGCATTTT
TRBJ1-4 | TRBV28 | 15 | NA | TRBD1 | CASSPPGQTNEKLFF | TGTGCCAGCAGTCCTCCGGGACAGACTAATGAAAAACTGTTTTTT
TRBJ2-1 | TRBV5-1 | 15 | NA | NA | CASSSGQSSYNEQFF | TGCGCCAGCAGCTCCGGACAGAGCTCCTACAATGAGCAGTTCTTC
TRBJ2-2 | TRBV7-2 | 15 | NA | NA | CASSLASTGTGELFF | TGTGCCAGCAGCTTAGCGAGCACAGGGACCGGGGAGCTGTTTTTT
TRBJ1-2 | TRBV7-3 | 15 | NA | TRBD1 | CASSLTPGQGYGYTF | TGTGCCAGCAGCTTAACGCCTGGACAGGGCTATGGCTACACCTTC
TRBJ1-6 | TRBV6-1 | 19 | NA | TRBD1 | CASSEAPGQGSSYNSPLHF | TGTGCCAGCAGTGAAGCCCCGGGACAGGGTAGCTCCTATAATTCACCCCTCCACTTT